These T cell receptor beta chains were read from a single sample in a study of OX40 agonist ivuxolimab in advanced cancers. Repertoires were generated with immunoSEQ multiplex PCR, while TCRdb's copy carries only in-frame clones and drops some. The table has about 83,000 clones, approximately 91% seen once. The specimen comprised CD4+ or CD8+ T cells sorted from blood, sampled in a trial of the OX40 agonist ivuxolimab. The receptors were gathered from an adult with an advanced solid tumor such as melanoma, head and neck, liver or kidney cancer. Both conserved end residues are part of each CDR3. Each record gives: clone size, D gene, V gene, J gene, CDR3 protein, CDR3 DNA. The D gene is left open where the match is weak. Not all rows give a size; the values are once, few, many and, for expanded clones, a class.

clone_size: -
d_call: -
v_call: TRBV6-6
j_call: TRBJ1-5
cdr3_aa: CASSYFYSNQPQHF
cdr3_nt: TGTGCCAGCAGTTACTTTTATAGCAATCAGCCCCAGCATTTT

clone_size: -
d_call: -
v_call: TRBV27
j_call: TRBJ2-7
cdr3_aa: CASSHGLDSYEQYF
cdr3_nt: TGTGCCAGCAGCCACGGACTGGATTCCTACGAGCAGTACTTC

clone_size: -
d_call: -
v_call: TRBV27
j_call: TRBJ2-3
cdr3_aa: CASSKLIGTTYSTDTQYF
cdr3_nt: TGTGCCAGCAGTAAATTGATCGGGACAACATATAGCACAGATACGCAGTATTTT

clone_size: once
d_call: -
v_call: TRBV4-1
j_call: TRBJ1-5
cdr3_aa: CASSDSGRNQPQHF
cdr3_nt: TGCGCCAGCAGCGATAGCGGACGGAATCAGCCCCAGCATTTT

clone_size: -
d_call: -
v_call: TRBV6-5
j_call: TRBJ2-7
cdr3_aa: CASQPGPGRYEQYF
cdr3_nt: TGTGCCAGCCAACCAGGACCGGGAAGGTACGAGCAGTACTTC

clone_size: -
d_call: -
v_call: TRBV14
j_call: TRBJ1-5
cdr3_aa: CASSQGHDRPQHF
cdr3_nt: TGTGCCAGCAGCCAAGGACACGACAGGCCCCAGCATTTT

clone_size: -
d_call: -
v_call: TRBV4-3
j_call: TRBJ2-1
cdr3_aa: CASSPDRFLSYNEQFF
cdr3_nt: TGCGCCAGCAGCCCTGACAGGTTCCTCTCCTACAATGAGCAGTTCTTC

clone_size: -
d_call: TRBD1
v_call: TRBV19
j_call: TRBJ1-5
cdr3_aa: CASSWGDRNQPQHF
cdr3_nt: TGTGCCAGTAGTTGGGGGGACAGAAATCAGCCCCAGCATTTT

clone_size: -
d_call: -
v_call: TRBV19
j_call: TRBJ1-2
cdr3_aa: CASSMRGGWSSDGYTF
cdr3_nt: TGTGCCAGTAGTATGAGGGGGGGATGGAGTTCCGACGGCTACACCTTC

clone_size: -
d_call: -
v_call: TRBV14
j_call: TRBJ1-6
cdr3_aa: CASSQEARVNSPLHF
cdr3_nt: TGTGCCAGCAGCCAAGAAGCCAGGGTGAATTCACCCCTCCACTTT

clone_size: -
d_call: -
v_call: TRBV2
j_call: TRBJ2-5
cdr3_aa: CASSRELQETQYF
cdr3_nt: TGTGCCAGCAGTAGAGAGCTTCAAGAGACCCAGTACTTC

clone_size: -
d_call: -
v_call: TRBV29-1
j_call: TRBJ2-5
cdr3_aa: CSAHIFRETQYF
cdr3_nt: TGCAGCGCGCACATTTTTCGGGAGACCCAGTACTTC

clone_size: -
d_call: -
v_call: TRBV7-2
j_call: TRBJ2-7
cdr3_aa: CASSLAAGKYEQYF
cdr3_nt: TGTGCCAGCAGCTTAGCGGCGGGGAAGTACGAGCAGTACTTC

clone_size: -
d_call: -
v_call: TRBV6-1
j_call: TRBJ1-1
cdr3_aa: CASRNSLRESTEAFF
cdr3_nt: TGTGCCAGCAGGAACAGTCTTCGGGAGAGCACTGAAGCTTTCTTT

clone_size: once
d_call: -
v_call: TRBV19
j_call: TRBJ1-4
cdr3_aa: CASSITRSANEKLFF
cdr3_nt: TGTGCCAGTAGTATTACCCGGAGTGCTAATGAAAAACTGTTTTTT

clone_size: -
d_call: -
v_call: TRBV4-1
j_call: TRBJ2-1
cdr3_aa: CASSQFGIDEQFF
cdr3_nt: TGCGCCAGCAGCCAATTTGGGATAGATGAGCAGTTCTTC

clone_size: -
d_call: -
v_call: TRBV7-8
j_call: TRBJ2-2
cdr3_aa: CASSSNPANTGELFF
cdr3_nt: TGTGCCAGCAGTTCTAATCCCGCGAACACCGGGGAGCTGTTTTTT

clone_size: -
d_call: -
v_call: TRBV9
j_call: TRBJ1-3
cdr3_aa: CASSFSSGNTIYF
cdr3_nt: TGTGCCAGCAGCTTTAGCTCTGGAAACACCATATATTTT

clone_size: -
d_call: -
v_call: TRBV28
j_call: TRBJ2-1
cdr3_aa: CASSLGGPAYNEQFF
cdr3_nt: TGTGCCAGCAGTTTAGGGGGTCCAGCCTACAATGAGCAGTTCTTC

clone_size: once
d_call: -
v_call: TRBV6-5
j_call: TRBJ1-3
cdr3_aa: CASSYTGGSGNTIYF
cdr3_nt: TGTGCCAGCAGTTACACAGGAGGCTCTGGAAACACCATATATTTT

clone_size: -
d_call: -
v_call: TRBV11-2
j_call: TRBJ2-5
cdr3_aa: CASSLVAFGPDNKEETQYF
cdr3_nt: TGTGCCAGCAGCTTAGTGGCTTTCGGGCCAGACAATAAAGAAGAGACCCAGTACTTC

clone_size: -
d_call: -
v_call: TRBV7-8
j_call: TRBJ1-5
cdr3_aa: CASSLGRAANQPQHF
cdr3_nt: TGTGCCAGCAGCTTAGGCCGGGCCGCCAATCAGCCCCAGCATTTT

clone_size: -
d_call: -
v_call: TRBV9
j_call: TRBJ2-1
cdr3_aa: CASSGGTFYNEQFF
cdr3_nt: TGTGCCAGCAGCGGCGGGACCTTCTACAATGAGCAGTTCTTC

clone_size: few
d_call: -
v_call: TRBV18
j_call: TRBJ1-5
cdr3_aa: CASSPDREQPQHF
cdr3_nt: TGTGCCAGCTCACCGGACAGAGAACAGCCCCAGCATTTT

clone_size: -
d_call: TRBD2
v_call: TRBV5-1
j_call: TRBJ2-7
cdr3_aa: CASRFSGSIDEQYF
cdr3_nt: TGCGCCAGCCGATTTAGCGGGAGCATCGACGAGCAGTACTTC

clone_size: -
d_call: -
v_call: TRBV25-1
j_call: TRBJ1-4
cdr3_aa: CASSEAIYGEKLFF
cdr3_nt: TGTGCCAGCAGTGAGGCCATTTATGGTGAAAAACTGTTTTTT

clone_size: -
d_call: TRBD1
v_call: TRBV5-1
j_call: TRBJ1-2
cdr3_aa: CASRPGQAQQTNYGYTF
cdr3_nt: TGCGCCAGCAGGCCGGGACAGGCACAACAGACTAACTATGGCTACACCTTC

clone_size: once
d_call: -
v_call: TRBV19
j_call: TRBJ1-2
cdr3_aa: CASSIKGHGARGGYTF
cdr3_nt: TGTGCCAGTAGTATTAAGGGACACGGCGCTAGGGGTGGCTACACCTTC

clone_size: -
d_call: -
v_call: TRBV5-1
j_call: TRBJ1-4
cdr3_aa: CASSLVSTANEKLFF
cdr3_nt: TGCGCCAGCAGCTTGGTCTCTACTGCTAATGAAAAACTGTTTTTT

clone_size: -
d_call: -
v_call: TRBV6-1
j_call: TRBJ1-5
cdr3_aa: CASSDPTQGWDQPQHF
cdr3_nt: TGTGCCAGCAGTGATCCCACACAGGGTTGGGATCAGCCCCAGCATTTT

clone_size: once
d_call: -
v_call: TRBV9
j_call: TRBJ2-1
cdr3_aa: CASSTSRGWDEQFF
cdr3_nt: TGTGCCAGCAGCACTTCCCGGGGGTGGGATGAGCAGTTCTTC

clone_size: -
d_call: TRBD1
v_call: TRBV7-2
j_call: TRBJ2-7
cdr3_aa: CASSSDRGAYEQYF
cdr3_nt: TGTGCCAGCAGCTCAGACAGGGGGGCCTACGAGCAGTACTTC

clone_size: -
d_call: -
v_call: TRBV5-1
j_call: TRBJ1-5
cdr3_aa: CASSWESNQPQHF
cdr3_nt: TGCGCCAGCAGCTGGGAGAGCAATCAGCCCCAGCATTTT

clone_size: few
d_call: -
v_call: TRBV18
j_call: TRBJ2-6
cdr3_aa: CASSPQSGANVLTF
cdr3_nt: TGTGCCAGCTCACCACAATCTGGGGCCAACGTCCTGACTTTC

clone_size: -
d_call: -
v_call: TRBV23-1
j_call: TRBJ2-7
cdr3_aa: CASTNRFGNEQYF
cdr3_nt: TGCGCCAGCACCAACCGGTTTGGTAACGAGCAGTACTTC

clone_size: -
d_call: -
v_call: TRBV5-4
j_call: TRBJ2-3
cdr3_aa: CASSLVTSTDTQYF
cdr3_nt: TGTGCCAGCAGCTTGGTTACAAGCACAGATACGCAGTATTTT

clone_size: -
d_call: TRBD1
v_call: TRBV7-8
j_call: TRBJ1-1
cdr3_aa: CASSGQGSMNTEAFF
cdr3_nt: TGTGCCAGCAGCGGACAGGGGTCGATGAACACTGAAGCTTTCTTT

clone_size: -
d_call: TRBD1
v_call: TRBV18
j_call: TRBJ2-5
cdr3_aa: CASSPRSFRDRGQETQYF
cdr3_nt: TGTGCCAGCTCCCCAAGAAGTTTCCGGGACAGGGGGCAAGAGACCCAGTACTTC

clone_size: -
d_call: -
v_call: TRBV28
j_call: TRBJ1-1
cdr3_aa: CASTAGLEAFF
cdr3_nt: TGTGCCAGTACGGCCGGGCTTGAAGCTTTCTTT

clone_size: few
d_call: TRBD1
v_call: TRBV25-1
j_call: TRBJ1-2
cdr3_aa: CASSSQGMGGYTF
cdr3_nt: TGTGCCAGCAGTTCACAGGGGATGGGTGGCTACACCTTC

clone_size: -
d_call: -
v_call: TRBV21-1
j_call: TRBJ2-6
cdr3_aa: CASSTGPGQGASGANVLTF
cdr3_nt: TGTGCCAGCAGCACCGGACCGGGACAGGGGGCCTCTGGGGCCAACGTCCTGACTTTC

clone_size: -
d_call: -
v_call: TRBV5-4
j_call: TRBJ1-1
cdr3_aa: CASSFGGRTEAFF
cdr3_nt: TGTGCCAGCAGCTTTGGGGGTAGAACTGAAGCTTTCTTT

clone_size: -
d_call: TRBD1
v_call: TRBV18
j_call: TRBJ1-3
cdr3_aa: CASSPGQGLFSGNTIYF
cdr3_nt: TGTGCCAGCTCACCGGGACAGGGGTTGTTCTCTGGAAACACCATATATTTT

clone_size: -
d_call: -
v_call: TRBV11-3
j_call: TRBJ2-1
cdr3_aa: CASSGPRTGEQFF
cdr3_nt: TGTGCCAGCAGCGGCCCTAGGACCGGTGAGCAGTTCTTC

clone_size: -
d_call: TRBD1
v_call: TRBV9
j_call: TRBJ2-1
cdr3_aa: CASSVVEGQSDEQFF
cdr3_nt: TGTGCCAGCAGCGTAGTAGAGGGACAGTCCGATGAGCAGTTCTTC

clone_size: -
d_call: TRBD2
v_call: TRBV18
j_call: TRBJ2-7
cdr3_aa: CASSPRRLAGGTYEQYF
cdr3_nt: TGTGCCAGCTCACCGCGACGACTAGCGGGGGGTACCTACGAGCAGTACTTC

clone_size: -
d_call: TRBD1
v_call: TRBV6-5
j_call: TRBJ1-5
cdr3_aa: CASSYSGGDSPQHF
cdr3_nt: TGTGCCAGCAGTTACTCAGGGGGCGATTCGCCCCAGCATTTT

clone_size: -
d_call: -
v_call: TRBV4-1
j_call: TRBJ1-4
cdr3_aa: CASSHHRDGLGKLFF
cdr3_nt: TGCGCCAGCAGCCATCACAGGGATGGTTTAGGAAAACTGTTTTTT

clone_size: -
d_call: TRBD1
v_call: TRBV10-1
j_call: TRBJ2-3
cdr3_aa: CASSPGQSTDTQYF
cdr3_nt: TGCGCCAGCAGCCCGGGACAGAGCACAGATACGCAGTATTTT

clone_size: -
d_call: -
v_call: TRBV14
j_call: TRBJ2-5
cdr3_aa: CASSWTFQETQYF
cdr3_nt: TGTGCCAGCAGCTGGACCTTCCAAGAGACCCAGTACTTC